This record covers a single T cell receptor beta chain. Deletions cut 3 bases from V and 4 bases from J, with 2 bases between. The germline V gene has CDR1 SEHNR and CDR2 FQNEAQ (reference sequence). The CDR3 loop spans 11 amino acids. This entry is derived from a study of blood T cell repertoires in COVID-19. Study in general: There were acute and convalescent COVID-19 samples, and they came from the United States, Italy and Spain. Sample material is recorded as cDNA or gDNA derived from T cells, B-cell-depleted T cells, or PBMCs.

Per the study methods: Using reference gene primer amplification, nucleated cell counts were estimated. The table came from immunoSEQ multiplex PCR; TCRdb's copy has only in-frame clones and leaves some out. The V and J calls and clone size were taken over from that table, and D and trimming were inferred from the DNA. The repertoire consists of approximately 76,000 clones, with around nine tenths occurring once and the leading ten covering about 2.1%. V and J are TRBV7-9 and TRBJ2-3; D gene unclear. The source material was peripheral blood. This clonotype was obtained from a woman aged 55 to 70 with acute or convalescent COVID-19. The CDR3 protein is CASSFADTQYF. The CDR3 DNA reads TGTGCCAGCAGCTTCGCAGATACGCAGTATTTT.